The clone carrying this T cell receptor beta chain was counted many times. Its antigen is unknown. This entry comes from a study of identical twins. General study points: Conclusions leaned on cross-sectional statistical analysis and did not track the same donors over time. Compared with models, monozygotic twins showed more out-of-frame TCR alpha sharing.

Template switching added a universal primer binding site, and final cDNA carried unique molecular identifiers. TCRdb redid the calling of the 5' RACE reads with MiXCR, one entry per CDR3 protein. The sample includes around 670,000 distinct CDR3 sequences, 6.1% of them seen just once. Trimming took 1 base from V and 9 from J, leaving 16 bases between them. The CDR3 covers 14 residues. In germline, CDR1 is LGHNA, CDR2 YSLEER. The chain joins TRBV4-3 to TRBJ2-7; tentatively, D is TRBD1 (5 bases). The specimen sequenced was naive T cells sorted from blood. This TCR derives from a man in his late teens or twenties in good health. CDR3 coding DNA: TGCGCCAGCAGCCAAGCAGGGTTAGGAACCGGGCAGTACTTC. This sequence encodes CASSQAGLGTGQYF.